Listed here is a single T cell receptor beta chain. Bulk TCR library preparation followed previously described methods with listed TCR primers. Each CDR3 protein gets one entry after TCRdb re-called the PCR reads with MiXCR. The table has around 320,000 distinct CDR3 sequences, 24% seen once. These data come from a study of molecular identifiers for immune sequencing clone quantification. Between about 18,000 and 1,100,000 sorted cells, with 10%, 30% or 50% RNA, yielded naive CD8 libraries. Sequencing was performed on naive CD8+ T cells from blood, with Jurkat cell RNA spiked in. Subset indicated: FACS-sorted CD8+CD4-CCR7+CD45RA+ naive T cells. The sequence derives from a human donor in good health. Some libraries in this study had Jurkat cell RNA spiked in.

This CDR3 is CASSQVPAGGSYTQYF. CDR3 nucleotides: TGCGCCAGCAGCCAAGTCCCAGCGGGGGGTTCATATACGCAGTATTTT. The rearrangement uses TRBV4-1 and TRBJ2-3; 9 positions match TRBD2. Trimming cost V 1 base and J 7 bases; bases outside gene matches: 9. Germline V gene data show CDR1 as MGHRA and CDR2 as YSYEKL. The CDR3 sequence is 16 residues long.